Listed below are T cell receptor beta chains from one sample, sequenced in a study of technical replicates of blood from a few donors. Profiling relied on immunoSEQ multiplex PCR, and the TCRdb table lists in-frame clones only, not all of them. The sample lists about 61,000 clones; 97% were seen once. Sequencing used T cells isolated from PBMCs. The receptors here all came from a human donor in good health. Both conserved end residues are part of each CDR3. A D gene is named only where the DNA matches it firmly. Rows may omit the clone size; those that give it use once, few, many or a size class.

TRBJ1-1	TRBV14	.	.	TGTGCCAGCAGCCAATGGGAACTATGGAGCGGGAACACTGAAGCTTTCTTT	CASSQWELWSGNTEAFF
TRBJ2-7	TRBV6-5	.	.	TGTGCCAGCAGTTTTAGAGGGGGCGAGCAGTACTTC	CASSFRGGEQYF
TRBJ2-7	TRBV5-1	TRBD2	.	TGCGCCAGCAGGCGGTCGGGTAGCGGGAGGATAAGGCAGTACTTC	CASRRSGSGRIRQYF
TRBJ2-2	TRBV2	TRBD1	.	TGTGCCAGCAGGGAGACAGGGGTGGTCGGGGAGCTGTTTTTT	CASRETGVVGELFF
TRBJ1-5	TRBV6-6	.	.	TGTGCCAGCAGTTACCCGGGAGACGGGCATCAGCCCCAGCATTTT	CASSYPGDGHQPQHF
TRBJ2-1	TRBV5-4	.	once	TGTGCCAGCAGCCCCGGGAGAACCTACAATGAGCAGTTCTTC	CASSPGRTYNEQFF
TRBJ2-7	TRBV27	.	.	TGTGCCAGCAGTCCCAACGCACAGGTATACTACGAGCAGTACTTC	CASSPNAQVYYEQYF
TRBJ2-3	TRBV7-9	.	.	TGTGCCAGCAGCCCCTCGAGTGGCACAGATACGCAGTATTTT	CASSPSSGTDTQYF
TRBJ2-2	TRBV15	.	.	TGTGCCACCAGACGGGAAACCGGGGAGCTGTTTTTT	CATRRETGELFF
TRBJ2-6	TRBV7-2	TRBD1	.	TGTGCCAGCAGCTCACAGGGGACCTCTGGGGCCAACGTCCTGACTTTC	CASSSQGTSGANVLTF
TRBJ1-1	TRBV30	TRBD1	.	TGTGCCTGGAGTGTAAAGGGGGCGAGGGTTGAAGCTTTCTTT	CAWSVKGARVEAFF
TRBJ1-1	TRBV28	TRBD1	once	TGTGCCACCAAGGACAGGGGAACGGTTGAAGCTTTCTTT	CATKDRGTVEAFF
TRBJ1-1	TRBV5-1	.	.	TGCGCCAGCAGCTTGGGACAGGAGCTCACTGAAGCTTTCTTT	CASSLGQELTEAFF
TRBJ2-7	TRBV23-1	.	.	TGCGCCAGCAGTCCAATAACAGGGTCCTACGAGCAGTACTTC	CASSPITGSYEQYF
TRBJ2-6	TRBV5-1	TRBD1	.	TGCGCCAGCAGCTGGGACAGGGGTTCTGGGGCCAACGTCCTGACTTTC	CASSWDRGSGANVLTF
TRBJ2-5	TRBV5-6	TRBD2	once	TGTGCCAGTAAGGGACTAGCGGGGGTGGCAGAGACCCAGTACTTC	CASKGLAGVAETQYF
TRBJ2-5	TRBV7-8	TRBD2	.	TGTGCCAGCAGCAGTTCGGGTTCGGGACTAGCGGGATCACGTCAAGAGACCCAGTACTTC	CASSSSGSGLAGSRQETQYF
TRBJ1-6	TRBV9	TRBD1	.	TGTGCCAGCAGCGGGGACAGGGGCTCCTATAATTCACCCCTCCACTTT	CASSGDRGSYNSPLHF
TRBJ2-5	TRBV4-1	.	.	TGCGCCAGCAGCCAAGATCTCGGGGTTGGGGAGACCCAGTACTTC	CASSQDLGVGETQYF
TRBJ2-7	TRBV11-3	TRBD1	.	TGTGCCAGCAGCTTAGATGGGGGACAGCGAGCCTACGAGCAGTACTTC	CASSLDGGQRAYEQYF
TRBJ1-5	TRBV10-3	.	.	TGTGCCATCAGCCCAACTAATCAGCCCCAGCATTTT	CAISPTNQPQHF
TRBJ2-7	TRBV6-5	TRBD1	.	TGTGCCAGCAGCTGGGACAGCTCCTACGAGCAGTACTTC	CASSWDSSYEQYF
TRBJ2-2	TRBV19	.	.	TGTGCCAGTAGTATGGCAGGGCCCACCGGGGAGCTGTTTTTT	CASSMAGPTGELFF
TRBJ1-1	TRBV6-4	.	.	TGTGCCAGCAGTACACAGGAGAACACTGAAGCTTTCTTT	CASSTQENTEAFF
TRBJ1-1	TRBV30	.	.	TGTGCCTGTACGGGGGGCACTGAAGCTTTCTTT	CACTGGTEAFF
TRBJ1-2	TRBV11-3	TRBD1	.	TGTGCCAGCAGCTTAGCAGAGGGGGCGATCTATGGCTACACCTTC	CASSLAEGAIYGYTF
TRBJ1-1	TRBV2	.	.	TGTGCCAGCAGTGAAGAGATGTACGGGAGTGAAGCTTTCTTT	CASSEEMYGSEAFF
TRBJ1-2	TRBV6-4	TRBD1	once	TGTGCCAGCAGTCCCTCCGACAGGGGTCATGGCTACACCTTC	CASSPSDRGHGYTF
TRBJ2-1	TRBV6-1	.	few	TGTGCCAGCATTAGCAGGGAATACTACAATGAGCAGTTCTTC	CASISREYYNEQFF
TRBJ2-3	TRBV2	TRBD2	.	TGTGCCAGCAAACCTAGGACTAGCCCTTACTACACAGATACGCAGTATTTT	CASKPRTSPYYTDTQYF
TRBJ2-1	TRBV6-5	.	.	TGTGCCAGCAGTTACTCAGGGAGCTCCTACAATGAGCAGTTCTTC	CASSYSGSSYNEQFF
TRBJ1-5	TRBV2	.	.	TGTGCCAGCAGTGAACCCGGGAATCAGCCCCAGCATTTT	CASSEPGNQPQHF
TRBJ2-1	TRBV29-1	TRBD1	.	TGCAGCGTACGCCGGGGATCCGGGACAGCTTACAATGAGCAGTTCTTC	CSVRRGSGTAYNEQFF
TRBJ2-2	TRBV30	TRBD1	.	TGTGCCTGGGGGTATCGACAGGGCCCCGGGGAGCTGTTTTTT	CAWGYRQGPGELFF
TRBJ2-2	TRBV6-5	.	.	TGTGCCAGCAGTCAACACCGCACCGGGGAGCTGTTTTTT	CASSQHRTGELFF
TRBJ2-3	TRBV28	TRBD2	.	TGTGCCAGCAGTTTATGGACTAGCGGGAGGGCCACAGATACGCAGTATTTT	CASSLWTSGRATDTQYF
TRBJ2-7	TRBV28	TRBD2	.	TGTGCCAGCAGTTCCCTGGGACTAGCGGGGGGTTTCTCCCTCTACGAGCAGTACTTC	CASSSLGLAGGFSLYEQYF
TRBJ2-2	TRBV18	TRBD1	.	TGTGCCAGCTCACCATCAGGGGGCGCCACCGGGGAGCTGTTTTTT	CASSPSGGATGELFF
TRBJ1-2	TRBV18	TRBD1	.	TGTGCCAGCTCACCGCCCGGGACAGGGTTCGGCGACTATGGCTACACCTTC	CASSPPGTGFGDYGYTF
TRBJ1-3	TRBV6-1	.	once	TGTGCCAGCAGTGAAATTGAGCGGGGGCGCGGATATTTT	CASSEIERGRGYF
TRBJ2-7	TRBV7-6	.	.	TGTGCCAGCCGCGCGTCAGGTGGTAGATCGTCCTACGAGCAGTACTTC	CASRASGGRSSYEQYF